This T cell receptor (beta chain) was documented in a study of blood T cell repertoires in COVID-19. Assay: immunoSEQ multiplex PCR; the TCRdb copy retains only in-frame clones and omits some. The sample carries under 300,000 clones, about 89% recorded once. CDR3 size: 15 residues. Deletions cut 8 bases from V and 3 bases from J, with 20 bases between. Germline CDR1 is MNHEY and CDR2 is SVGAGI. The specimen was PBMCs or T cells enriched from blood (not recorded which). This clonotype was sampled from a human donor in a cohort exposed to, infected with or recovered from COVID-19 (not recorded which). The donor label of this sample is uncertain. The J gene is TRBJ2-7, the V gene TRBV6-5; tentatively, D is TRBD1 (5 bases). The CDR3 region has the DNA TGTGCCAGCGCTAACGAAGGACACAACTTCTACGAGCAGTACTTC. This translates into CASANEGHNFYEQYF.